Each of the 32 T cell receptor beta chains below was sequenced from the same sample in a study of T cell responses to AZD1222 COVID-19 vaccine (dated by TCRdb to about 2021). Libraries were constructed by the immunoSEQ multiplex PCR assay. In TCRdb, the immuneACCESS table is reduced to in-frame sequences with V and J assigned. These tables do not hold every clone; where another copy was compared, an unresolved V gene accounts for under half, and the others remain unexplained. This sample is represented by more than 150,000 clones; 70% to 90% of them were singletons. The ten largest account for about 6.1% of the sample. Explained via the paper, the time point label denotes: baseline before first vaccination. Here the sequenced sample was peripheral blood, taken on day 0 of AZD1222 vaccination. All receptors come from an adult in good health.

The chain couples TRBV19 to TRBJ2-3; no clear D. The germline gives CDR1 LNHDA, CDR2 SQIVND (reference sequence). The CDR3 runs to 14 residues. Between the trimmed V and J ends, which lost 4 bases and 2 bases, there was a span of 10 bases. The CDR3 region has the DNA TGTGCCAGTAGTACGCCTGCCGTCACAGATACGCAGTATTTT. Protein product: CASSTPAVTDTQYF.

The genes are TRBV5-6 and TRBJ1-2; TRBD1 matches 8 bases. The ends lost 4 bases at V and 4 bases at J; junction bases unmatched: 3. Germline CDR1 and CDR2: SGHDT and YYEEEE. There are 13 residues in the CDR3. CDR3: CASSQDRGYGYTF. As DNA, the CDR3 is TGTGCCAGCAGCCAAGACAGGGGCTATGGCTACACCTTC.

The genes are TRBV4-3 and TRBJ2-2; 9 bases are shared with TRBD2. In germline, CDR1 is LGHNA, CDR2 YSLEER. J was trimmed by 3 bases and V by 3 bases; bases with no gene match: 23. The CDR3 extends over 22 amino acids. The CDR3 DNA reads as TGCGCCAGCAGCCACTCCCCCCCCAAGCGGGAGGCTGATAGACGGTACACCGGGGAGCTGTTTTTT. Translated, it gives CASSHSPPKREADRRYTGELFF.

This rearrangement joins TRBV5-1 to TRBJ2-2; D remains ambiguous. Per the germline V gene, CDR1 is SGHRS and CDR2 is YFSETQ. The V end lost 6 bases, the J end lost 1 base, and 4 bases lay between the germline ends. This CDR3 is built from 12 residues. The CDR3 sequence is CASNRNTGELFF. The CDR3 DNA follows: TGCGCCAGCAACAGGAACACCGGGGAGCTGTTTTTT.

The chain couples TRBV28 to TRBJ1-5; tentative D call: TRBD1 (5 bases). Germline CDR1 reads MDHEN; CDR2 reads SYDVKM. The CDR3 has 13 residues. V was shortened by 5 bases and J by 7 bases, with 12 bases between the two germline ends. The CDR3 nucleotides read TGTGCCAGCAGTAGTCAGGGCGAGCAGCCCCAGCATTTT. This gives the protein CASSSQGEQPQHF.

The CDR3 DNA reads TGTGCCAGCAGTGATACCCCGACCGATCGTGTCGAGCAGTACTTC. It codes for CASSDTPTDRVEQYF. The genes are TRBV6-1 and TRBJ2-7, with D hard to call. Trimming cost V 3 bases and J 6 bases, with 18 bases left between them. CDR1 is MNHNS, CDR2 SASEGT, per germline. The CDR3 runs 15 residues.

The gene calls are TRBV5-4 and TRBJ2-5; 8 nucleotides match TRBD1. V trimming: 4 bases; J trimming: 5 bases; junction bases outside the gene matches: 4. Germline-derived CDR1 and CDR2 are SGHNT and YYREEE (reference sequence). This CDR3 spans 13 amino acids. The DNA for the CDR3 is TGTGCCAGCAGCCTGACAGGGGTGGAGACCCAGTACTTC. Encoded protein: CASSLTGVETQYF.

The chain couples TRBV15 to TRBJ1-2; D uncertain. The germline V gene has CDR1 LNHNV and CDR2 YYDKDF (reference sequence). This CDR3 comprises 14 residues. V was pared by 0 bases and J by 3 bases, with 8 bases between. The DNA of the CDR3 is TGTGCCACCAGCAGAGATCAGATCGACTATGGCTACACCTTC. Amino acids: CATSRDQIDYGYTF.

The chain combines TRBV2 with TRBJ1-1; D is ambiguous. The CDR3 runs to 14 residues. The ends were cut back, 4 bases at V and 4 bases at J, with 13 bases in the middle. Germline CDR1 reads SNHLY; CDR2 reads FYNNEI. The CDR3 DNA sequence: TGTGCCAGCAGTGTATGGGAACTTGGCACTGAAGCTTTCTTT. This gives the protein CASSVWELGTEAFF.

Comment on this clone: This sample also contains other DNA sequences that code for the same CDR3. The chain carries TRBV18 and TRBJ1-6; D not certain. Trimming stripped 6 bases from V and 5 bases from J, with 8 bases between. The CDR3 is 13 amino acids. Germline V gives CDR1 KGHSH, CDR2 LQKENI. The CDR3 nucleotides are TGTGCCAGCTCCCCAGATAATAATTCACCCCTCCACTTT. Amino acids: CASSPDNNSPLHF.

CDR3 amino acids: CSVGGTKDSNQPQHF. CDR3 bases: TGCAGCGTTGGGGGGACAAAAGATAGCAATCAGCCCCAGCATTTT. The V gene is TRBV29-1, the J gene TRBJ1-5; D is perhaps TRBD1 (6 bases). Germline V gives CDR1 SQVTM, CDR2 ANQGSEA. The CDR3 is 15 amino acids. V was trimmed by 4 bases and J by 0 bases, leaving 13 bases between them.

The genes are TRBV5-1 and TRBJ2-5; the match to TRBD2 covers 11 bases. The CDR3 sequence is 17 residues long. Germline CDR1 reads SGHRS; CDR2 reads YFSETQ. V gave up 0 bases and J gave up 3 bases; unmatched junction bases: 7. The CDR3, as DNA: TGCGCCAGCAGCTTGGTCCCCACTAGCGGGGGCAAAGAGACCCAGTACTTC. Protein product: CASSLVPTSGGKETQYF. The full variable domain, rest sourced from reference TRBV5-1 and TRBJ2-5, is KAGVTQTPRYLIKTRGQQVTLSCSPISGHRSVSWYQQTPGQGLQFLFEYFSETQRNKGNFPGRFSGRQFSNSRSEMNVSTLELGDSALYLCASSLVPTSGGKETQYFGPGTRLLVL.

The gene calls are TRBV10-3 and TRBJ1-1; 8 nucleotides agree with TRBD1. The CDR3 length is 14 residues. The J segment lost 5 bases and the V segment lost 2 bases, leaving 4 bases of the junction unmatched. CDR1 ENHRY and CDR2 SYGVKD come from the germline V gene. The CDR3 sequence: CAISEQGAETEAFF. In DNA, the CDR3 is TGTGCCATCAGTGAGCAGGGGGCCGAGACTGAAGCTTTCTTT.

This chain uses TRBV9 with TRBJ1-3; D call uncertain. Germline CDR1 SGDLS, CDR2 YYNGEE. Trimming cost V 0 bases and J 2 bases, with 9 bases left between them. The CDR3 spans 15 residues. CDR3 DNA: TGTGCCAGCAGCGTAGACACGGGAACTGGAAACACCATATATTTT. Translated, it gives CASSVDTGTGNTIYF.

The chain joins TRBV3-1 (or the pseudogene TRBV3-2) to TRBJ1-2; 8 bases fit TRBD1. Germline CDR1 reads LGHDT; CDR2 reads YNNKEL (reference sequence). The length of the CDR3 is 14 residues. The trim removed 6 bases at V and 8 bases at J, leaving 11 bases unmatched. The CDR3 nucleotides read TGTGCCAGCAGACACGGCGACAGGGGAGGCGGCTACACCTTC. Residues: CASRHGDRGGGYTF.

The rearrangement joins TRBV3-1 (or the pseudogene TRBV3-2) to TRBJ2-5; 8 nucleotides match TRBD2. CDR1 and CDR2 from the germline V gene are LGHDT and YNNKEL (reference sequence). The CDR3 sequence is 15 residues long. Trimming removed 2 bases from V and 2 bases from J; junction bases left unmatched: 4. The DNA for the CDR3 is TGTGCCAGCAGCCAACAGCGGGGGTATCAAGAGACCCAGTACTTC. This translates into CASSQQRGYQETQYF.

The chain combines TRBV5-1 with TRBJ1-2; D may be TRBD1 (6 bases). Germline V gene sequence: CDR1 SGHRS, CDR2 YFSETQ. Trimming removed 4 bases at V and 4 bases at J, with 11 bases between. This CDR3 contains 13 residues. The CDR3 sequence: CASSTPGVYGYTF. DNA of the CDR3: TGCGCCAGCAGCACCCCAGGGGTCTATGGCTACACCTTC.

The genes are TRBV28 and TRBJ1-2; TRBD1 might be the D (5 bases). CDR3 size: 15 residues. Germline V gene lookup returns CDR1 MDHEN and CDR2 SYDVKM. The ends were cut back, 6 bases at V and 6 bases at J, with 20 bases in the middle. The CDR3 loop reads CASRTFRDPGDGYTF. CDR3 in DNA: TGTGCCAGCAGAACGTTCCGGGACCCCGGGGATGGCTACACCTTC.

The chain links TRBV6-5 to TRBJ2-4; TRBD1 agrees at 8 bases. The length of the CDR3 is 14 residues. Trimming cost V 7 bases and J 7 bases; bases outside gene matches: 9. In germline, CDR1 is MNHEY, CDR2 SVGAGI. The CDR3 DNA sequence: TGTGCCAGCACGCGATCGGGACAGGCGAACATTCAGTACTTC. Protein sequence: CASTRSGQANIQYF.

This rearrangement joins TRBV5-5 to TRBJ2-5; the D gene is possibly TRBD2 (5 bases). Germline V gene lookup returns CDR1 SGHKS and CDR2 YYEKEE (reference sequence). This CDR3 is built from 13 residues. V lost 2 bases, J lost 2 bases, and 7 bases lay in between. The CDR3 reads CASSFWEQETQYF. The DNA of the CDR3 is TGTGCCAGCAGCTTTTGGGAGCAAGAGACCCAGTACTTC.

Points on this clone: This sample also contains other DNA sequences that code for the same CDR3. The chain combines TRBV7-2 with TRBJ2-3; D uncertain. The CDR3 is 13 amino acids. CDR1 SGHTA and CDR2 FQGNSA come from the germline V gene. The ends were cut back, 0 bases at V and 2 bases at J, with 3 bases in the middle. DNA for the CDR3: TGTGCCAGCAGCTTAGCCCCCACAGATACGCAGTATTTT. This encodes CASSLAPTDTQYF.

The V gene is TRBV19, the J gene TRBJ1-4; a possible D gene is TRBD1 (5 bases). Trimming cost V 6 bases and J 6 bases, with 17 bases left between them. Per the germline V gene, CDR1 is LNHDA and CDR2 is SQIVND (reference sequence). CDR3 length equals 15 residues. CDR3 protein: CASRRGPRSYEKLFF. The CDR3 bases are TGTGCCAGTAGGCGGGGACCGAGGTCCTATGAAAAACTGTTTTTT.

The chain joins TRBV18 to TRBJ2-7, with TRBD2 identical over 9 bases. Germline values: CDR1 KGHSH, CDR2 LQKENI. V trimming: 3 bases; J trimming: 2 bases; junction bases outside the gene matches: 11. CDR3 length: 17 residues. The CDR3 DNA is TGTGCCAGCTCACCCTGGGAGGCTAGCGGGACAACCTACGAGCAGTACTTC. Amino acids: CASSPWEASGTTYEQYF.

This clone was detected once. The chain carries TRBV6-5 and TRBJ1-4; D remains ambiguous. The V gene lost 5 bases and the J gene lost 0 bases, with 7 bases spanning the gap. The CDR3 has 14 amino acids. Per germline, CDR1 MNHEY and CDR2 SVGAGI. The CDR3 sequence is CASSPTATNEKLFF. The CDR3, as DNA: TGTGCCAGCAGTCCAACAGCAACTAATGAAAAACTGTTTTTT.

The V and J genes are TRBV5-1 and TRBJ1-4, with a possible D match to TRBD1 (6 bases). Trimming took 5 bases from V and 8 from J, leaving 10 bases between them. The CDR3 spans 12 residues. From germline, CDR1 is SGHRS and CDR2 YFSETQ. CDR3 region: CASRGQLEKLFF. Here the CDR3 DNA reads TGCGCCAGCAGAGGACAGTTAGAAAAACTGTTTTTT.

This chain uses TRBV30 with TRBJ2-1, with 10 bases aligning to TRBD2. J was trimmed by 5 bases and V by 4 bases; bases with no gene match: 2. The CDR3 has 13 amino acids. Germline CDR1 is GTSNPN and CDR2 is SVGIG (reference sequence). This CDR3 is CAWMTSGHNEQFF. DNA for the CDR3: TGTGCCTGGATGACTAGCGGGCACAATGAGCAGTTCTTC.

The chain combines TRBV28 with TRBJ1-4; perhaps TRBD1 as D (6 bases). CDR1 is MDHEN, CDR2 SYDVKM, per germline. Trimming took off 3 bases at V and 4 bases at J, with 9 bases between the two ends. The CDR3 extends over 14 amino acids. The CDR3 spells CASSLGAGNEKLFF. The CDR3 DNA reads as TGTGCCAGCAGTTTGGGGGCTGGTAATGAAAAACTGTTTTTT.

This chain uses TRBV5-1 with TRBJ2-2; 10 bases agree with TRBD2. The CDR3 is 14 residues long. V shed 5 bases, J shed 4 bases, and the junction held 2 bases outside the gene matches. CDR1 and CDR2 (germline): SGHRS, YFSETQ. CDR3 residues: CASRLAGSTGELFF. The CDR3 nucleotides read TGCGCCAGCAGACTAGCGGGGTCCACCGGGGAGCTGTTTTTT.

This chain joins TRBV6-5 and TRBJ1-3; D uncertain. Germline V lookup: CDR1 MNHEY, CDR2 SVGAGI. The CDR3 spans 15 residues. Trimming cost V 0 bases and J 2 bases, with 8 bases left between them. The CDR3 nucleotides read TGTGCCAGCAGTTACTCGAGGGATCCTGGAAACACCATATATTTT. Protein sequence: CASSYSRDPGNTIYF.

CDR3 amino acids: CASSSRGPTYNEQFF. In DNA form, the CDR3 reads TGTGCCAGCAGCTCTCGGGGGCCCACCTACAATGAGCAGTTCTTC. The chain couples TRBV11-3 to TRBJ2-1; either TRBD1 or TRBD2 may supply D (6 bases each). The CDR3 is 15 residues long. Germline V gives CDR1 SGHNT, CDR2 YENEEA. Trimming shortened V by 4 bases and J by 2 bases, and 12 bases separated the two germline ends.

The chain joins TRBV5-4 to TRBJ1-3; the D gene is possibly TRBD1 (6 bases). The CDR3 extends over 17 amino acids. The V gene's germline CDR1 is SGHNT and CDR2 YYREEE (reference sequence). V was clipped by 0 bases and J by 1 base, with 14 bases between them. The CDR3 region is CASSLDGGPTSGNTIYF. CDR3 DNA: TGTGCCAGCAGCTTGGATGGGGGCCCAACTTCTGGAAACACCATATATTTT.

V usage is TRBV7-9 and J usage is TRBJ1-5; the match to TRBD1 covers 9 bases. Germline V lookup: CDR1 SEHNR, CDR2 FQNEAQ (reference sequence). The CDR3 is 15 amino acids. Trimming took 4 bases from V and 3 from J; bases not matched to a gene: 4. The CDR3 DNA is TGTGCCAGCAGCTGGGGGACAGGGCTCAATCAGCCCCAGCATTTT. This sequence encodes CASSWGTGLNQPQHF.